The next 26 T cell receptor beta chains were all read from a single sample in a study of T-cell reconstitution after alpha-beta-depleted transplantation in children. The authors prepared the TCRbeta library with unique molecular identifiers. Each CDR3 protein is one row after TCRdb ran MiXCR on the PCR reads. The sample lists around 960,000 distinct CDR3 sequences; under 30% were seen once. This specimen consisted of PBMCs, mostly from graft donor cells, obtained 360 days after TCRalphabeta/CD19-depleted stem cell transplant. The source is a boy younger than two who had a stem cell transplant for SCID, so the T cells may come from the graft donor.

About this clonotype itself: At one end, the junction sequence differs from germline, possibly due to a read error. J is TRBJ1-6 and V is TRBV10-3; D call uncertain. Germline values: CDR1 ENHRY, CDR2 SYGVKD. This CDR3 comprises 16 residues. The CDR3 sequence is CAISSGPFSHNSPLHF. The CDR3 DNA follows: TGTGCCATCAGTTCCGGACCCTTCTCCCATAATTCACCCCTCCACTTT.

This clonotype was found a few times. The chain links TRBV5-1 to TRBJ2-1; TRBD1 agrees at 7 bases. Germline loops: CDR1 SGHRS, CDR2 YFSETQ. The CDR3 extends over 13 amino acids. J was trimmed by 10 bases and V by 2 bases; bases with no gene match: 6. This chain's CDR3 is CASSLEGAWEQFF. The DNA for the CDR3 is TGCGCCAGCAGCTTAGAGGGGGCGTGGGAGCAGTTCTTC.

This chain links TRBV6-1 with TRBJ2-1; TRBD1 agrees at 9 bases. The CDR3 covers 15 residues. The J segment lost 5 bases and the V segment lost 3 bases, leaving 5 bases of the junction unmatched. Germline lookup yields CDR1 MNHNS and CDR2 SASEGT. CDR3 region: CASSEDRGVDNEQFF. Here the CDR3 DNA reads TGTGCCAGCAGTGAGGACAGGGGAGTTGACAATGAGCAGTTCTTC.

The rearrangement joins TRBV20-1 to TRBJ2-5, with D tentatively TRBD2 (6 bases). There are 13 residues in the CDR3. Trimming shortened V by 3 bases and J by 3 bases, and 11 bases separated the two germline ends. Germline V CDR1 and CDR2: DFQATT, SNEGSKA (reference sequence). The CDR3 DNA reads as TGCAGTGCTAGGCCGGAGGGCGAAGAGACCCAGTACTTC. Its translation is CSARPEGEETQYF.

The chain uses TRBV11-2 and TRBJ1-5, with unresolved D. This CDR3 region has 15 residues. Per germline, CDR1 SGHAT and CDR2 FQNNGV. V was clipped by 6 bases and J by 4 bases, with 16 bases between them. The chain's CDR3 is CASRRRAQYNQPQHF. CDR3 coding DNA: TGTGCCAGCAGGCGTCGGGCACAGTATAATCAGCCCCAGCATTTT.

The rearrangement joins TRBV5-1 to TRBJ2-3, with TRBD2 matching over 11 bases. Trimming cost V 0 bases and J 1 base; bases outside gene matches: 7. Germline-derived CDR1 and CDR2 are SGHRS and YFSETQ. CDR3 size: 18 residues. The CDR3 bases are TGCGCCAGCAGCTTGGAACTAGCGGGGGAGTTGGGCACAGATACGCAGTATTTT. Translating gives CASSLELAGELGTDTQYF.

The sample holds a few counts of this clonotype. V usage is TRBV5-1 and J usage is TRBJ2-3; possible D gene TRBD2, 6 bases. V gave up 3 bases and J gave up 0 bases, with 11 bases separating them. This CDR3 comprises 15 residues. Germline V gene sequence: CDR1 SGHRS, CDR2 YFSETQ. CDR3 amino acids: CASSSGLSSTDTQYF. CDR3 nucleotide sequence: TGCGCCAGCAGCTCTGGACTATCTAGCACAGATACGCAGTATTTT.

This clonotype was found a few times. This chain links TRBV7-9 with TRBJ2-1; 8 positions agree with TRBD2. The CDR3 extends over 16 amino acids. Per germline, CDR1 SEHNR and CDR2 FQNEAQ (reference sequence). J gave up 2 bases and V 1 base, and 4 bases lay outside the gene matches. The DNA for the CDR3 is TGTGCCAGCAGCTTAGGCTCGGGACTAGCCTACAATGAGCAGTTCTTC. This codes for CASSLGSGLAYNEQFF.

This clonotype was recorded at least ten times. A junction end diverges from the germline sequence, so it may reflect a read error. The chain has TRBV5-1 and TRBJ2-7, with 11 bases lining up with TRBD2. CDR3 length: 15 amino acids. Germline loops: CDR1 SGHRS, CDR2 YFSETQ. CDR3 in amino acids: CASSLAGGGTYEQYF. Here the CDR3 DNA reads TGTGCCAGCAGTTTAGCGGGGGGGGGAACCTACGAGCAGTACTTC.

The chain uses TRBV20-1 and TRBJ2-7, with 7 bases that match TRBD2. With V trimmed by 0 bases and J by 3 bases, 5 bases remained unmatched. There are 14 residues in the CDR3. Germline V lookup: CDR1 DFQATT, CDR2 SNEGSKA (reference sequence). CDR3 bases: TGCAGTGCTAGAGATCCGGGGAGGGTCTACGAGCAGTACTTC. Protein sequence: CSARDPGRVYEQYF.

The J gene is TRBJ2-3, the V gene TRBV5-1, with 9 bases aligning to TRBD2. The germline V gene encodes CDR1 SGHRS and CDR2 YFSETQ. The CDR3 contains 17 residues. The trim removed 0 bases at V and 2 bases at J, leaving 7 bases unmatched. CDR3: CASSLGLAGPITDTQYF. CDR3 bases: TGCGCCAGCAGCTTGGGGCTAGCGGGGCCCATCACAGATACGCAGTATTTT.

This chain connects TRBV29-1 to TRBJ2-1, with a weak D call TRBD2 (6 bases). This CDR3 has 10 amino acids. V lost 3 bases, J lost 9 bases, and 6 bases lay in between. Germline V lookup: CDR1 SQVTM, CDR2 ANQGSEA. This CDR3 reads CSVDGGEQFF. The CDR3 DNA reads TGCAGCGTTGACGGGGGTGAGCAGTTCTTC.

This clonotype was counted only a few times. The J gene is TRBJ2-7, the V gene TRBV28; D possibly corresponds to TRBD1 (5 bases). V lost 6 bases and J lost 6, with 12 bases in between. The CDR3 length is 12 residues. Germline CDR1 MDHEN, CDR2 SYDVKM. CDR3 region: CASSQQGSEQYF. The DNA for the CDR3 is TGTGCCAGCAGCCAGCAGGGATCCGAGCAGTACTTC.

The chain recombines TRBV7-9 with TRBJ2-1, with TRBD2 matching 10 bases. The CDR3 runs to 17 residues. Germline trimming cut 9 bases from V and 1 base from J; bases unmatched to any gene: 12. CDR1 and CDR2 (germline): SEHNR, FQNEAQ (reference sequence). The CDR3 coding sequence is TGTGCCAGAGGTCCCAGCGGGGGGGCCAAGTCCTACAATGAGCAGTTCTTC. Its translation: CARGPSGGAKSYNEQFF.

A few counts support this clonotype. The chain joins TRBV6-5 to TRBJ2-3; no clear D gene. The V and J ends lost 6 bases and 2 bases respectively, with 6 bases between them. The CDR3 extends over 12 amino acids. Germline V gene sequence: CDR1 MNHEY, CDR2 SVGAGI. The CDR3 sequence is CASRHDTDTQYF. The DNA for the CDR3 is TGTGCCAGCAGGCACGACACAGATACGCAGTATTTT.

The V call is TRBV4-1, the J call TRBJ2-5; 7 bases agree with TRBD1. J lost 4 bases, V lost 0 bases, and 5 bases had no gene match. This CDR3 contains 15 residues. Germline assignment: CDR1 MGHRA and CDR2 YSYEKL. CDR3 bases: TGCGCCAGCAGCCAAGAGGGCAGGGGGAGAGAGACCCAGTACTTC. The encoded protein is CASSQEGRGRETQYF.

The chain joins TRBV13 to TRBJ2-5; weak D call: TRBD2 (6 bases). CDR3 length equals 14 residues. V was trimmed by 5 bases and J by 2 bases, leaving 12 bases between them. Germline V gene lookup returns CDR1 PRHDT and CDR2 FYEKMQ (reference sequence). CDR3 protein: CASSRRAEQETQYF. The CDR3 DNA reads TGTGCCAGCAGCCGGAGGGCTGAACAAGAGACCCAGTACTTC.

CDR3 sequence reads: CASSLQGSANTGELFF. The CDR3 coding sequence is TGCGCCAGCAGCCTACAGGGGTCCGCGAACACCGGGGAGCTGTTTTTT. The V call is TRBV4-1, the J call TRBJ2-2; 7 nucleotides agree with TRBD1. Germline values: CDR1 MGHRA, CDR2 YSYEKL. Losses at the gene ends were 4 bases for V and 0 bases for J; bases not matched to a gene: 5. This CDR3 has 16 residues.

On this clonotype itself: The conserved closing phenylalanine or tryptophan is absent in this CDR3, likely reflecting a read error. This chain links TRBV20-1 with TRBJ2-3; 7 nucleotides match TRBD1. The CDR3 sequence is 15 residues long. Losses at the gene ends were 5 bases for V and 0 bases for J; bases not matched to a gene: 8. The germline V gene has CDR1 DFQATT and CDR2 SNEGSKA (reference sequence). The CDR3 here is CSAARVTGSTDTQYL. CDR3 sequence (DNA): TGCAGTGCTGCGCGAGTGACAGGGAGCACAGATACGCAGTATTTA.

The chain couples TRBV6-5 to TRBJ2-3; D gene uncertain. V was cut by 2 bases and J by 6 bases, with 12 bases left in between. The CDR3 covers 14 residues. The germline gives CDR1 MNHEY, CDR2 SVGAGI. The CDR3 spells CASSYIKGSDTQYF. CDR3 DNA sequence: TGTGCCAGCAGTTACATCAAGGGATCGGATACGCAGTATTTT.

This clonotype occurred a few times. V is TRBV25-1 and J is TRBJ2-6; D uncertain. The germline V and J ends were trimmed by 6 bases and 1 base, with 10 bases remaining between them. CDR1 and CDR2 (germline): MGHDK, SYGVNS. The CDR3 has 15 residues. The CDR3 DNA reads as TGTGCCAGCAGCGAGCCAGGATCTGGGGCCAACGTCCTGACTTTC. This translates into CASSEPGSGANVLTF. The full variable domain, its missing parts supplied by reference TRBV25-1 and TRBJ2-6, is EADIYQTPRYLVIGTGKKITLECSQTMGHDKMYWYQQDPGMELHLIHYSYGVNSTEKGDLSSESTVSRIRTEHFPLTLESARPSHTSQYLCASSEPGSGANVLTFGAGSRLTVL.

This chain links TRBV6-1 with TRBJ1-6, with a tentative D call TRBD1 (6 bases). The CDR3 covers 16 residues. V lost 6 bases and J 7 bases, leaving 19 bases between the germline ends. The V gene's germline CDR1 is MNHNS and CDR2 SASEGT. The CDR3 spells CASSPGPVRGNSPLHF. The CDR3 DNA is TGTGCCAGCAGCCCCGGGCCGGTGAGGGGGAATTCACCCCTCCACTTT.

This CDR3 is CASSMESGQGYYEQYF. Written as DNA, the CDR3 is TGCGCCAGCAGCATGGAGTCCGGACAGGGGTACTACGAGCAGTACTTC. The chain has TRBV5-1 and TRBJ2-7; 9 bases are a match to TRBD1. After removal of 4 bases from V and 3 bases from J, the junction contained 11 bases not matched to a gene. The germline V gene has CDR1 SGHRS and CDR2 YFSETQ. The CDR3 sequence is 16 residues long.

This clonotype has just a few counts. The chain couples TRBV3-1 to TRBJ2-7, with a weak D call TRBD2 (5 bases). CDR3 length: 14 amino acids. Germline CDR1 LGHDT, CDR2 YNNKEL (reference sequence). The V end was cut by 4 bases, the J end by 6 bases, with 16 bases between. CDR3 nucleotides: TGTGCCAGCAGCCTTCGATCGGGGAATTTCGAGCAGTACTTC. Protein sequence: CASSLRSGNFEQYF.

This clonotype was recorded a few times. The V and J genes are TRBV12-3 or TRBV12-4 and TRBJ2-2; 7 positions agree with TRBD2. CDR3 length: 17 amino acids. V shed 5 bases and J 1 base; nucleotides not matched to a gene: 10. The CDR3 nucleotides read TGTGCCAGCAGTCCAGCCCCGGGCGGGGGGAACACCGGGGAGCTGTTTTTT. Translated, it gives CASSPAPGGGNTGELFF.

This clonotype appeared a few times. This chain uses TRBV5-1 with TRBJ2-7, with a tentative D call TRBD2 (7 bases). Between the trimmed V and J ends, which lost 0 bases and 3 bases, there was a span of 13 bases. In germline, CDR1 is SGHRS, CDR2 YFSETQ. The CDR3 is 15 amino acids. Here the CDR3 reads CASSLGAGARYEQYF. DNA of the CDR3: TGCGCCAGCAGCTTGGGGGCGGGGGCTCGCTACGAGCAGTACTTC.